A selection of T cell receptor beta chains follows, all from one sample in a study of prognosis after radiotherapy for stage I lung cancer. TCRdb itself ran the multiplex PCR reads through MiXCR, one entry per CDR3 protein. Among fewer than 40,000 distinct CDR3 sequences, around 34% were seen once, and the ten largest hold about 15%. Sequencing was performed on PBMCs, taken before or after stereotactic body radiation therapy (not recorded which). These receptors were taken from a donor at least 50 years old with non-small cell lung cancer. Both conserved end residues are part of each CDR3. A D gene is named only where the DNA matches it firmly. Part of the rows lack a size; the others show once, few, many or a class for expanded clones.

NA | 13 | many | TRBJ2-2 | TRBV19 | CASSDPFSGELFF | TGTGCCAGTAGCGATCCCTTCTCCGGGGAGCTGTTTTTT
TRBD1 | 14 | many | TRBJ2-5 | TRBV2 | CASKLSGTEETQYF | TGTGCCAGCAAGTTGTCCGGGACAGAAGAGACCCAGTACTTC
TRBD2 | 18 | many | TRBJ2-3 | TRBV10-3 | CAISDPPLAGTHTDTQYF | TGTGCCATCAGTGACCCCCCACTAGCGGGGACACACACAGATACGCAGTATTTT
NA | 13 | many | TRBJ1-1 | TRBV7-9 | CASGPTVNTEAFF | TGTGCCAGCGGCCCAACAGTGAACACTGAAGCTTTCTTT
NA | 16 | medium-sized | TRBJ1-3 | TRBV11-2 | CASSLDLPYSGNTIYF | TGTGCCAGCAGCTTAGATCTCCCGTACTCTGGAAACACCATATATTTT
TRBD1 | 15 | many | TRBJ1-1 | TRBV7-8 | CASSPTGQGWTEAFF | TGTGCCAGCAGCCCAACGGGACAGGGGTGGACTGAAGCTTTCTTT
NA | 13 | many | TRBJ2-5 | TRBV7-8 | CASSLDFGETQYF | TGTGCCAGCAGCTTAGATTTCGGCGAGACCCAGTACTTC
NA | 14 | many | TRBJ1-4 | TRBV30 | CAWTIGVSGEKLFF | TGTGCCTGGACCATCGGGGTGTCGGGGGAAAAACTGTTTTTT
TRBD1 | 15 | many | TRBJ2-7 | TRBV5-6 | CASSLRQGANYEQYF | TGTGCCAGCAGCTTACGGCAGGGGGCGAACTACGAGCAGTACTTC
TRBD2 | 15 | NA | TRBJ2-4 | TRBV30 | CAWSVTSGGQNIQYF | TGTGCCTGGAGTGTAACTAGCGGAGGACAAAACATTCAGTACTTC
TRBD1 | 18 | many | TRBJ2-1 | TRBV24-1 | CATSDLPGQGAGYNEQFF | TGTGCCACCAGTGACCTCCCGGGACAGGGGGCCGGTTACAATGAGCAGTTCTTC
TRBD2 | 15 | many | TRBJ2-1 | TRBV9 | CASSVWTSGSNEQFF | TGTGCCAGCAGCGTCTGGACTAGCGGGAGTAATGAGCAGTTCTTC
TRBD1 | 14 | medium-sized | TRBJ1-3 | TRBV12-3/TRBV12-4 | CASRPGTGGNTIYF | TGTGCCAGCAGACCCGGGACAGGAGGTAACACCATATATTTT
NA | 11 | many | TRBJ1-2 | TRBV28 | CASSHNYGYTF | TGTGCCAGTTCACATAACTATGGCTACACCTTC
NA | 16 | many | TRBJ2-6 | TRBV4-2 | CASSQDEPSGANVLTF | TGTGCCAGCAGCCAAGACGAACCCTCTGGGGCCAACGTCCTGACTTTC
TRBD2 | 16 | once | TRBJ2-2 | TRBV6-1 | CASSGLAGPASGELFF | TGTGCCAGCAGTGGACTAGCGGGCCCCGCGTCCGGGGAGCTGTTTTTT
NA | 12 | many | TRBJ1-2 | TRBV20-1 | CSAADSFYGYTF | TGCAGTGCAGCGGACAGCTTCTATGGCTACACCTTC
NA | 13 | many | TRBJ1-4 | TRBV19 | CASQVRGAGKLFF | TGTGCCTCACAAGTGAGGGGGGCAGGAAAACTGTTTTTT
NA | 14 | NA | TRBJ2-1 | TRBV6-1 | CASSLIGWPNEQFF | TGTGCCAGCAGTCTTATCGGGTGGCCCAATGAGCAGTTCTTC
TRBD2 | 15 | many | TRBJ2-7 | TRBV18 | CASSLLAGEVSEQYF | TGTGCCAGCTCACTCTTGGCGGGAGAAGTCTCCGAGCAGTACTTC
NA | 13 | NA | TRBJ2-7 | TRBV27 | CASSLREVDEQYF | TGTGCCAGCAGTTTAAGGGAGGTCGACGAGCAGTACTTC
TRBD2 | 14 | many | TRBJ2-7 | TRBV29-1 | CSVGTAGGGYEQYF | TGCAGCGTTGGGACCGCGGGGGGGGGCTACGAGCAGTACTTC
NA | 16 | many | TRBJ2-6 | TRBV7-9 | CASSFLWGAGANVLTF | TGTGCCAGCAGCTTCTTATGGGGGGCTGGGGCCAACGTCCTGACTTTC
NA | 12 | NA | TRBJ1-4 | TRBV7-8 | CASKQGGEKLFF | TGTGCCAGCAAACAGGGCGGAGAAAAACTGTTTTTT
TRBD1 | 14 | many | TRBJ2-7 | TRBV29-1 | CSVESTGAYYEQYF | TGCAGCGTTGAATCGACAGGGGCCTACTACGAGCAGTACTTC
NA | 12 | few | TRBJ1-4 | TRBV5-4 | CASSLPGEKLFF | TGTGCCAGCAGCCTCCCCGGTGAAAAACTGTTTTTT